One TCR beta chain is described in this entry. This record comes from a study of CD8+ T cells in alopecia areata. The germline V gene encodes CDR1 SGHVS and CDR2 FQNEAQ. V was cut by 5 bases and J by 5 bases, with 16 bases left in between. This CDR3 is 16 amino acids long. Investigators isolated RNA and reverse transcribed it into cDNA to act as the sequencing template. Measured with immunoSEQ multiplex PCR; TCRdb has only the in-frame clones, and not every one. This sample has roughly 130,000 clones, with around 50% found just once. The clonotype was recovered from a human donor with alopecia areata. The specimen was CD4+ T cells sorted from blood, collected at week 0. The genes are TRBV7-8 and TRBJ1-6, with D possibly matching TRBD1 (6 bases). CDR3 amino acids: CASSVQGTIDNSPLHF. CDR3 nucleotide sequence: TGTGCCAGCAGCGTCCAGGGGACCATAGATAATTCACCCCTCCACTTT.